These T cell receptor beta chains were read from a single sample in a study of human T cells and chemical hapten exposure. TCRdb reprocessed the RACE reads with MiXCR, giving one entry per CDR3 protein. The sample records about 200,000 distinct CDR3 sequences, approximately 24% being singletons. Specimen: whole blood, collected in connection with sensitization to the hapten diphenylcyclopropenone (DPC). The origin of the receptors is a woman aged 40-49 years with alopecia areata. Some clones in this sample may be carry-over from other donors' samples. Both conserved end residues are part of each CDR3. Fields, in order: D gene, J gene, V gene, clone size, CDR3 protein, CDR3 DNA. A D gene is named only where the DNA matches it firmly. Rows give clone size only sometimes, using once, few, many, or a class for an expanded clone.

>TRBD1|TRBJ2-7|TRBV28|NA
CASSLRDWTGKDYEQYF
TGTGCCAGCAGCCTCAGGGATTGGACAGGGAAGGACTACGAGCAGTACTTC
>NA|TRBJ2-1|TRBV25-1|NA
CASSELGNSLYNEQFF
TGTGCCAGCAGTGAATTGGGGAACAGCCTGTACAATGAGCAGTTCTTC
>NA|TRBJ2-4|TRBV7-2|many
CASSLAQGRNIQYF
TGTGCCAGCAGCTTAGCGCAGGGGAGGAACATTCAGTACTTC
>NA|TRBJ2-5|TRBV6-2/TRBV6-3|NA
CASSPGEETQYF
TGTGCCAGCAGTCCGGGCGAAGAGACCCAGTACTTC
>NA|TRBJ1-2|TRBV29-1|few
CSVFDGGYTF
TGCAGCGTTTTTGACGGTGGCTACACCTTC
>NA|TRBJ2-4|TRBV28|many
CASSFAGQTKNIQYF
TGTGCCAGCAGTTTTGCGGGACAAACCAAAAACATTCAGTACTTC
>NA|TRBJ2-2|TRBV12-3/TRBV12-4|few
CASSLGAPVTGELFF
TGTGCCAGCAGTTTAGGCGCCCCGGTCACCGGGGAGCTGTTTTTT
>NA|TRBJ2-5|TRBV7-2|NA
CASSLAFTGAVETQYF
TGTGCCAGCAGCTTAGCGTTCACGGGAGCGGTAGAGACCCAGTACTTC
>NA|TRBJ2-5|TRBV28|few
CASSPLGVNQETQYF
TGTGCCAGCAGTCCCCTCGGGGTCAACCAAGAGACCCAGTACTTC
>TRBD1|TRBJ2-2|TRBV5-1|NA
CASSAGTANTGELFF
TGCGCCAGCAGCGCTGGGACAGCGAACACCGGGGAGCTGTTTTTT
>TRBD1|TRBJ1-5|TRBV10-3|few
CAISERDRVIDQPQHF
TGTGCCATCAGTGAAAGGGACAGGGTGATCGATCAGCCCCAGCATTTT
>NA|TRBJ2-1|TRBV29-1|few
CSVGVQIYNEQFF
TGCAGCGTTGGGGTACAGATCTACAATGAGCAGTTCTTC
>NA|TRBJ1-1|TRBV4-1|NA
CASRDIEVPSTEAFF
TGCGCCAGCAGGGACATAGAGGTTCCAAGCACTGAAGCTTTCTTT
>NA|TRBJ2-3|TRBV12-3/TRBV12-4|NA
CASSSPVGGGVRSRDTQYF
TGTGCCAGCAGCTCCCCCGTGGGAGGGGGGGTCAGAAGCAGAGATACGCAGTATTTT
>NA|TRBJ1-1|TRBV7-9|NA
CASSLEPPQGEAFF
TGTGCCAGCAGCTTAGAGCCCCCACAGGGTGAAGCTTTCTTT
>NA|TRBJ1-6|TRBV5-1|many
CATRSGRDHSPLHF
TGCGCCACCCGGTCTGGCAGGGATCATTCACCCCTCCACTTT
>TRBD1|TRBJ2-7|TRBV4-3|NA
CASSQGTGSFYEQYF
TGCGCCAGCAGCCAAGGGACAGGGAGCTTCTACGAGCAGTACTTC
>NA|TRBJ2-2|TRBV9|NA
CASSDWTGTGELFF
TGTGCCAGCAGTGACTGGACGGGCACCGGGGAGCTGTTTTTT
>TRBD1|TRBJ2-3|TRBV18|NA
CASSPPGTGRSDTQYF
TGTGCCAGCTCACCACCTGGGACAGGGAGGTCAGATACGCAGTATTTT
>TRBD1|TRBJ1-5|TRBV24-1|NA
CATSDSHRGSNQPQHF
TGTGCCACCAGTGATTCCCACAGGGGCAGCAATCAGCCCCAGCATTTT
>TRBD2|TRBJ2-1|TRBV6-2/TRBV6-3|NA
CASGTSGRANYNEQFF
TGTGCCAGCGGGACTAGCGGGAGGGCCAACTACAATGAGCAGTTCTTC
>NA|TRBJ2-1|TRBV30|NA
CAWSLNYEQFF
TGTGCCTGGAGTCTAAACTATGAGCAGTTCTTC
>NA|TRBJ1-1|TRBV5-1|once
CASSSGGPGDTEAFF
TGCGCCAGCAGCTCCGGAGGGCCCGGGGACACTGAAGCTTTCTTT
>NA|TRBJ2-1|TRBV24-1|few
CATSDSPSVNEQFF
TGTGCCACCAGTGACTCTCCTAGCGTCAATGAGCAGTTCTTC
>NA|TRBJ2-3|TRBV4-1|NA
CASSLTSSGTGLLRQYF
TGCGCCAGCAGCCTAACAAGCTCCGGAACTGGCTTGTTACGGCAGTATTTT
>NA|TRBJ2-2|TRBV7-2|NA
CASSPPLGGAPGELFF
TGTGCCAGCAGCCCACCCCTCGGGGGCGCCCCCGGGGAGCTGTTTTTT
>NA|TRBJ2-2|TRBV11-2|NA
CASSPKVGELFF
TGTGCCAGCAGCCCGAAAGTCGGGGAGCTGTTTTTT
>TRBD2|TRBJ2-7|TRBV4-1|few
CASSPEPSGGAIEQYF
TGCGCCAGCAGCCCCGAACCTAGCGGGGGGGCGATCGAGCAGTACTTC
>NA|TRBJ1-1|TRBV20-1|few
CSACPRTLCVEAFF
TGCAGTGCTTGTCCCAGGACCCTCTGTGTTGAAGCTTTCTTT
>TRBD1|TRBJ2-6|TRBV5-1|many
CASSLMAGGPGANVLTF
TGCGCCAGCAGCTTGATGGCAGGGGGACCTGGGGCCAACGTCCTGACTTTC
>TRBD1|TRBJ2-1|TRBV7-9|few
CASSSSRDRAWLVDEQFF
TGTGCCAGCAGCTCGTCCCGGGACAGGGCCTGGTTGGTCGATGAGCAGTTCTTC
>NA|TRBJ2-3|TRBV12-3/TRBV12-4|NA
CASSFPTDTQYF
TGTGCCAGCAGTTTCCCTACAGATACGCAGTATTTT
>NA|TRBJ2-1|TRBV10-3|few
CAISGRDHTYNEQFF
TGTGCCATCAGTGGAAGGGACCACACCTACAATGAGCAGTTCTTC
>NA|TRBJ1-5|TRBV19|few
CASSILTGLGQPQHF
TGTGCCAGTAGTATCCTTACAGGCCTCGGACAGCCCCAGCATTTT
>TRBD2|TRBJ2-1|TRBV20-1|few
CSARDLGLAGEREQFF
TGCAGTGCTAGAGATTTGGGACTAGCGGGAGAACGTGAGCAGTTCTTC
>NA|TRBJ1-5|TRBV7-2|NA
CASSPDRGGNQPQHF
TGTGCCAGCAGCCCCGACAGAGGTGGCAATCAGCCCCAGCATTTT
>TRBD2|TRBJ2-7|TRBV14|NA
CASSHGGTIRAYEQYF
TGTGCCAGCAGCCATGGTGGGACTATAAGGGCCTACGAGCAGTACTTC
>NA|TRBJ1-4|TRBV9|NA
CASSVGAREGEKLFF
TGTGCCAGCAGCGTAGGGGCCAGGGAGGGTGAAAAACTGTTTTTT
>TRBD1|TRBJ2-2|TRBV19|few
CASSPPGQGNTGELFF
TGTGCCAGTAGCCCTCCGGGACAGGGTAACACCGGGGAGCTGTTTTTT
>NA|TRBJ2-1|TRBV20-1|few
CSARNPTSGGGSNEQFF
TGCAGTGCTAGGAATCCCACCTCTGGGGGAGGTAGCAATGAGCAGTTCTTC
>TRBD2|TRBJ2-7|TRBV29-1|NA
CSVESGLAGEPAYEQYF
TGCAGCGTTGAATCAGGACTAGCGGGGGAACCCGCCTACGAGCAGTACTTC
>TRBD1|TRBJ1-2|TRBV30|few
CAWSTGQGPYGYTF
TGTGCCTGGAGTACGGGACAGGGCCCGTATGGCTACACCTTC
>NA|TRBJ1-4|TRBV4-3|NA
CASSQVLTATNEKLFF
TGCGCCAGCAGCCAAGTCTTGACAGCAACTAATGAAAAACTGTTTTTT
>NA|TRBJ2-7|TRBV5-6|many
CASSPDTSYEQYF
TGTGCCAGCAGCCCCGACACTTCCTACGAGCAGTACTTC
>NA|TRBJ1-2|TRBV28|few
CANKNRANYGYTF
TGTGCCAACAAAAACAGGGCTAACTATGGCTACACCTTC